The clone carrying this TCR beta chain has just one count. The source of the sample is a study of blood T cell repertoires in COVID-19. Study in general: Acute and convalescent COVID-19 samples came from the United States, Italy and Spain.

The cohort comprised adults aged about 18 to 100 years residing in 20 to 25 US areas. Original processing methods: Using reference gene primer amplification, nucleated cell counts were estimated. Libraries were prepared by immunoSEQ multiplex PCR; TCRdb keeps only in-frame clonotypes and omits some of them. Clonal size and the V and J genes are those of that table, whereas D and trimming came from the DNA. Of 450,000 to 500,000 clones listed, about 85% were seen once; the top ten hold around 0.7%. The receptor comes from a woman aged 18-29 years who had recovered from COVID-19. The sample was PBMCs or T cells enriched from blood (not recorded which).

The CDR3 DNA follows: TGTGCCGCGGGAGACCCTGGGACCCAGTACTTC. It encodes CAAGDPGTQYF. The chain has TRBV6-5 and TRBJ2-5; TRBD2 aligns across 7 bases. Germline V gene data show CDR1 as MNHEY and CDR2 as SVGAGI. With 11 bases clipped from V and 7 bases from J, the junction kept 7 bases outside the gene matches. The CDR3 length is 11 residues.